This TCR beta chain was retrieved from a study of blood T cell repertoires in COVID-19. Turning to the study itself: Sites across the United States, Italy and Spain contributed samples from acute and convalescent COVID-19. The analysed material was cDNA or gDNA that came from T cells, B-cell-depleted T cells, or PBMCs.

The CDR3 contains 15 residues. Unmatched junction bases numbered 5, after V lost 6 bases and J lost 1 base. From germline, CDR1 is LNHDA and CDR2 SQIVND (reference sequence). Original processing notes: Amplified reference gene primers provided the basis for estimating nucleated cell counts. Repertoires were generated with immunoSEQ multiplex PCR, while TCRdb's copy carries only in-frame clones and drops some. V, J and clone size reflect that table, while D and trimming were determined from the DNA. The sample records about 97,000 clones, approximately 80% being singletons. The material sequenced was peripheral blood. The V gene is TRBV19, the J gene TRBJ1-5, with TRBD1 matching over 8 bases. The source is a man in his sixties with active or convalescent COVID-19. The CDR3 coding sequence is TGTGCCAGTAGGTCGACAGGGGTAAGCAATCAGCCCCAGCATTTT. Translated: CASRSTGVSNQPQHF.